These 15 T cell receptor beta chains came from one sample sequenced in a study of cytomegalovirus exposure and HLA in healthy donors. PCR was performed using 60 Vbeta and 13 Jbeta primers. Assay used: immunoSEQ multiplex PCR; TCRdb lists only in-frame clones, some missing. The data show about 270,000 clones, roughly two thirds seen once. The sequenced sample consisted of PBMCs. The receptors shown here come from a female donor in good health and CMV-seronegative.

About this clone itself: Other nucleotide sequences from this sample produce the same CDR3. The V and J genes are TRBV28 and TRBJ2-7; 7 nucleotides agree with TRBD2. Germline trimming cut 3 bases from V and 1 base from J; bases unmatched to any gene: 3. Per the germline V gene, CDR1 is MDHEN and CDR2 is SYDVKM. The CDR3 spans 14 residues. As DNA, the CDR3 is TGTGCCAGCAGTTTGCGGGGGTTGTCCTACGAGCAGTACTTC. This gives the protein CASSLRGLSYEQYF.

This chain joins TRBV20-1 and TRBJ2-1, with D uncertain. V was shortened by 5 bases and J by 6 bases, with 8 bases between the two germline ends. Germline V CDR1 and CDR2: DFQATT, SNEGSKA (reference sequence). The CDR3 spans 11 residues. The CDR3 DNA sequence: TGCAGTGCTCCCAAACTCAATGAGCAGTTCTTC. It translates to CSAPKLNEQFF.

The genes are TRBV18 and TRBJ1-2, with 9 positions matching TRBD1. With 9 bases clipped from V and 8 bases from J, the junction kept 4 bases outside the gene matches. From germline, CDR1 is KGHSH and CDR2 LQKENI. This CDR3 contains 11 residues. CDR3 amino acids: CASRTGDGYTF. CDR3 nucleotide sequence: TGTGCCAGTCGGACAGGGGACGGCTACACCTTC.

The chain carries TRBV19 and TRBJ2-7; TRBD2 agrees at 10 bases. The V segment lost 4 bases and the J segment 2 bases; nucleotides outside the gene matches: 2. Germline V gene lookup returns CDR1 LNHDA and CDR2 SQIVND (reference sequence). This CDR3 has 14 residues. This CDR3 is CASSSSGRTYEQYF. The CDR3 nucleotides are TGTGCCAGTAGTAGTAGCGGGAGGACCTACGAGCAGTACTTC.

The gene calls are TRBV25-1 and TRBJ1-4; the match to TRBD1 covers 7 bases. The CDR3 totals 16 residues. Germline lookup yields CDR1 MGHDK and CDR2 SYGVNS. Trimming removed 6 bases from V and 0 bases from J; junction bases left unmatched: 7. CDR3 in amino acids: CASSDRAPSTNEKLFF. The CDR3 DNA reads TGTGCCAGCAGCGACAGGGCCCCTTCAACTAATGAAAAACTGTTTTTT. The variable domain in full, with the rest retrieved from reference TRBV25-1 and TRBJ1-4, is EADIYQTPRYLVIGTGKKITLECSQTMGHDKMYWYQQDPGMELHLIHYSYGVNSTEKGDLSSESTVSRIRTEHFPLTLESARPSHTSQYLCASSDRAPSTNEKLFFGSGTQLSVL.

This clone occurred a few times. CDR3 in DNA: TGCGCCAGCAGCTCGGCCGGGACAGGATCGCTCGAGCAGTACTTC. It encodes CASSSAGTGSLEQYF. V usage is TRBV5-1 and J usage is TRBJ2-7; TRBD1 matches at 8 bases. V shed 3 bases, J shed 6 bases, and the junction held 11 bases outside the gene matches. CDR1 and CDR2 (germline): SGHRS, YFSETQ. There are 15 residues in the CDR3. Full variable domain (missing parts from reference TRBV5-1 and TRBJ2-7): KAGVTQTPRYLIKTRGQQVTLSCSPISGHRSVSWYQQTPGQGLQFLFEYFSETQRNKGNFPGRFSGRQFSNSRSEMNVSTLELGDSALYLCASSSAGTGSLEQYFGPGTRLTVT.

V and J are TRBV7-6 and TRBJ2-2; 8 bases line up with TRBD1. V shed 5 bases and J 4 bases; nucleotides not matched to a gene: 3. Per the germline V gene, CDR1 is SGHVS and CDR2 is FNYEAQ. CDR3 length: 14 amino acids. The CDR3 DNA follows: TGTGCCAGCAGCCGACAGGGGAGCACCGGGGAGCTGTTTTTT. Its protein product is CASSRQGSTGELFF.

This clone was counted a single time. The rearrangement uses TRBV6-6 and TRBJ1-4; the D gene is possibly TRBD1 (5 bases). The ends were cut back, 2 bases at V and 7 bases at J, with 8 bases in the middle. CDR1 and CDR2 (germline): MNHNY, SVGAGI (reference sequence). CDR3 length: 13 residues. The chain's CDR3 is CASSYIGAEKLFF. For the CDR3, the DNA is TGTGCCAGCAGTTACATTGGGGCTGAAAAACTGTTTTTT.

CDR3 amino acids: CASRSSGREAYEQYF. The DNA for the CDR3 is TGTGCCAGCAGGTCTAGCGGGAGGGAAGCCTACGAGCAGTACTTC. The genes are TRBV28 and TRBJ2-7; 12 bases are a match to TRBD2. Germline V lookup: CDR1 MDHEN, CDR2 SYDVKM. The CDR3 sequence is 15 residues long. The V segment lost 6 bases and the J segment 2 bases; nucleotides outside the gene matches: 5. Using reference TRBV28 and TRBJ2-7 for the parts outside the CDR3, the full variable domain is DVKVTQSSRYLVKRTGEKVFLECVQDMDHENMFWYRQDPGLGLRLIYFSYDVKMKEKGDIPEGYSVSREKKERFSLILESASTNQTSMYLCASRSSGREAYEQYFGPGTRLTVT.

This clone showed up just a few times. CDR3 nucleotides: TGTGCCAGCAGTGATGCAGGGACCGGGGAGCTGTTTTTT. This sequence encodes CASSDAGTGELFF. The chain employs TRBV6-4 and TRBJ2-2, with D tentatively TRBD1 (5 bases). With 3 bases removed from V and 5 bases from J, the gap between germline ends came to 7 bases. The length of the CDR3 is 13 residues. Germline values: CDR1 MRHNA, CDR2 SNTAGT.

The CDR3 region is CASRTEGSDTEAFF. The CDR3 nucleotides are TGTGCCAGTAGGACGGAGGGGTCGGACACTGAAGCTTTCTTT. The chain recombines TRBV19 with TRBJ1-1, with D tentatively TRBD1 (5 bases). The ends were cut back, 6 bases at V and 3 bases at J, with 14 bases in the middle. The CDR3 consists of 14 residues. The germline V gene has CDR1 LNHDA and CDR2 SQIVND (reference sequence).

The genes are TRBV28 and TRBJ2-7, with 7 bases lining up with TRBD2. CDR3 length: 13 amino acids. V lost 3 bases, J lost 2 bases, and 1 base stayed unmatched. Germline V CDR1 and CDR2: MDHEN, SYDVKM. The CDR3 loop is CASSLGTTYEQYF. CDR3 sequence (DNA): TGTGCCAGCAGTTTGGGGACTACCTACGAGCAGTACTTC.

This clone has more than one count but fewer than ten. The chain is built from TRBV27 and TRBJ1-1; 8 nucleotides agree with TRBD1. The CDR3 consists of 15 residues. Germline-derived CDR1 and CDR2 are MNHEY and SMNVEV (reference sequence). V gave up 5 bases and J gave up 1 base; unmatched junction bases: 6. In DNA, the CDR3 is TGTGCCAGCAGTATACGTCAGGGGGCGAACACTGAAGCTTTCTTT. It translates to CASSIRQGANTEAFF.

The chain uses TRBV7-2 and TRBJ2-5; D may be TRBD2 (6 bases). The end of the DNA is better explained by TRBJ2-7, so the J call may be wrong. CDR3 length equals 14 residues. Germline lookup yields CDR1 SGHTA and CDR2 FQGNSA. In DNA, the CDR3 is TGTGCCAGCAGCTTAGGTGTAGCGGCCTACGAGCAGTACTTC. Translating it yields CASSLGVAAYEQYF.

The CDR3 DNA reads TGTGCCAGCAGCCAAGGTATAGGGACAGATAATTCACCCCTCCACTTT. Translating it yields CASSQGIGTDNSPLHF. This chain connects TRBV4-2 to TRBJ1-6, with 7 bases matching TRBD1. CDR3 length: 16 amino acids. Germline values: CDR1 LGHNA, CDR2 YNFKEQ. With 1 base clipped from V and 5 bases from J, the junction kept 5 bases outside the gene matches.